Below, one TCR beta chain is given with its context. The germline V gene encodes CDR1 LGHNA and CDR2 YSLEER. The V end lost 4 bases, the J end lost 5 bases, and 11 bases lay between the germline ends. The CDR3 has 13 residues. These data are taken from a study of blood T cell repertoires in COVID-19. Whole-study context: Samples came from the United States, Italy and Spain, spanning acute and convalescent COVID-19. In each case, the material was cDNA or gDNA derived from T cells, B-cell-depleted T cells, or PBMCs.

In the original processing: Amplification with reference gene primers provided the estimates of nucleated cell counts. Here immunoSEQ multiplex PCR was the method, and the copy in TCRdb shows in-frame clones only, minus some. D and trimming come from the DNA, and the V and J calls and clone size come from that table. The data contain around 220,000 clones, under 90% of them seen just once; the ten biggest clones take up about 20%. This TCR derives from a man aged 25-45 years with active or convalescent COVID-19. The chain combines TRBV4-3 with TRBJ1-1; D gene unclear. The sample was peripheral blood. The CDR3 DNA is TGCGCCAGCAGCCGAAGAGCCGGGACTGAAGCTTTCTTT. This codes for CASSRRAGTEAFF.